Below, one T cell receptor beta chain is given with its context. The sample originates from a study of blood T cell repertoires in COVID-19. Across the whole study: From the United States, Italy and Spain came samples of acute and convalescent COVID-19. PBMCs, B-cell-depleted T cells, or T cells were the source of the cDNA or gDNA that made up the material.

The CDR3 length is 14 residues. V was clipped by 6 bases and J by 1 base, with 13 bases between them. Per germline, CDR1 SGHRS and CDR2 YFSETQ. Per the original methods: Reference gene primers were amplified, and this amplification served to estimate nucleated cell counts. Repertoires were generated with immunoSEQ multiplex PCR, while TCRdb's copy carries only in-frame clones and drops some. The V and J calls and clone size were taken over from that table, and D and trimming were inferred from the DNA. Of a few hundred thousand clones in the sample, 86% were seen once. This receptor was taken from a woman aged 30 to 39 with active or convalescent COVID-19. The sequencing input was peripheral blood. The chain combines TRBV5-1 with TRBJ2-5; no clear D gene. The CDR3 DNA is TGCGCCAGCAAAAGACTGTTCGGCCAAGAGACCCAGTACTTC. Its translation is CASKRLFGQETQYF. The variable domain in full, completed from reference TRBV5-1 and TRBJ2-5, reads KAGVTQTPRYLIKTRGQQVTLSCSPISGHRSVSWYQQTPGQGLQFLFEYFSETQRNKGNFPGRFSGRQFSNSRSEMNVSTLELGDSALYLCASKRLFGQETQYFGPGTRLLVL.